Listed below are T cell receptor beta chains from one sample, sequenced in a study of T cells in Graves' hyperthyroidism and ophthalmopathy. One entry per CDR3 protein, called by TCRdb with MiXCR from the multiplex PCR reads. Among fewer than 350,000 distinct CDR3 sequences listed, about 21% were seen once. Sequenced input: blood. The receptors stem from a woman aged 45-59 years with Graves' hyperthyroidism. Both conserved end residues are part of each CDR3. Fields, in order: D gene, V gene, clone size, CDR3 protein. A D gene is named only where the DNA matches it firmly. Clone size, where shown, is once, few, many, or a class for clones that have expanded.

d_call: TRBD1; v_call: TRBV7-9; clone_size: many; cdr3_aa: CASSFQRGLNEQYF
d_call: TRBD1; v_call: TRBV12-3/TRBV12-4; clone_size: -; cdr3_aa: CASSFSTGTGITYEQYF
d_call: -; v_call: TRBV28; clone_size: few; cdr3_aa: CASRTLGRQPQHF
d_call: TRBD1; v_call: TRBV20-1; clone_size: few; cdr3_aa: CSARRDRDFYGYTF
d_call: -; v_call: TRBV28; clone_size: many; cdr3_aa: CASSGQGRGSYNEQFF
d_call: -; v_call: TRBV28; clone_size: many; cdr3_aa: CASSAWTLASNQPQHF
d_call: -; v_call: TRBV28; clone_size: many; cdr3_aa: CASSLSIRKQFF
d_call: -; v_call: TRBV20-1; clone_size: many; cdr3_aa: CSASGTVAYNEQFF
d_call: -; v_call: TRBV27; clone_size: -; cdr3_aa: CASYSPGSGANVLTF
d_call: -; v_call: TRBV18; clone_size: -; cdr3_aa: CASSPPGVLQNEQFF
d_call: -; v_call: TRBV7-8; clone_size: -; cdr3_aa: CASSLGGGFGNTIYF
d_call: -; v_call: TRBV7-6; clone_size: -; cdr3_aa: CASSLDGAANQPQHF
d_call: TRBD2; v_call: TRBV5-1; clone_size: -; cdr3_aa: CASSQGRTSGRTYF
d_call: TRBD1; v_call: TRBV28; clone_size: once; cdr3_aa: CATLDRDINEQFF
d_call: -; v_call: TRBV30; clone_size: few; cdr3_aa: CAWDSKNIQYF
d_call: -; v_call: TRBV20-1; clone_size: -; cdr3_aa: CSATQILTNYGYTF
d_call: TRBD2; v_call: TRBV6-2/TRBV6-3; clone_size: many; cdr3_aa: CASSYGGRAFYEQFF
d_call: TRBD1; v_call: TRBV7-9; clone_size: few; cdr3_aa: CASSRGQGYNEQFF
d_call: -; v_call: TRBV2; clone_size: many; cdr3_aa: CASSANRAPEKLFF
d_call: TRBD2; v_call: TRBV19; clone_size: few; cdr3_aa: CASKILAGGPVSEQFF
d_call: -; v_call: TRBV28; clone_size: many; cdr3_aa: CASSFAGTGTDTQYF
d_call: TRBD1; v_call: TRBV5-1; clone_size: -; cdr3_aa: CASSLEGQGENTGELFF
d_call: -; v_call: TRBV5-6; clone_size: -; cdr3_aa: CASSLGARRNTIYF
d_call: TRBD2; v_call: TRBV11-2; clone_size: many; cdr3_aa: CASSLGGTSHNEQFF
d_call: -; v_call: TRBV9; clone_size: few; cdr3_aa: CASSVDWSQPQHF
d_call: -; v_call: TRBV7-6; clone_size: -; cdr3_aa: CASSAVSSTDTQYF
d_call: TRBD1; v_call: TRBV11-2; clone_size: many; cdr3_aa: CASSLVSTGFGNTQYF
d_call: TRBD1; v_call: TRBV2; clone_size: few; cdr3_aa: CAGQGLQETQYF
d_call: TRBD2; v_call: TRBV12-3/TRBV12-4; clone_size: -; cdr3_aa: CASSLAGLAGAQIAKNIQYF
d_call: TRBD1; v_call: TRBV7-2; clone_size: -; cdr3_aa: CDSSPKTGTGYNEQFF
d_call: TRBD1; v_call: TRBV5-5; clone_size: few; cdr3_aa: CASSPVTGQGMPEAFF
d_call: -; v_call: TRBV6-4; clone_size: few; cdr3_aa: CASSDGHTLQGNYGYTF
d_call: -; v_call: TRBV11-3; clone_size: -; cdr3_aa: CASSPRGHLNTEAFF
d_call: -; v_call: TRBV29-1; clone_size: many; cdr3_aa: CSVAGSSNQPQHF
d_call: TRBD2; v_call: TRBV27; clone_size: few; cdr3_aa: CASSTSGTYEQYF
d_call: -; v_call: TRBV28; clone_size: many; cdr3_aa: CASSLSSPVTRELFF
d_call: -; v_call: TRBV30; clone_size: many; cdr3_aa: CAWSKGVSQFF
d_call: -; v_call: TRBV18; clone_size: once; cdr3_aa: CASSPPSRDTIYF
d_call: -; v_call: TRBV12-3/TRBV12-4; clone_size: -; cdr3_aa: CASSFTASYGYTF
d_call: -; v_call: TRBV6-1; clone_size: many; cdr3_aa: CASSRMGEVNTEAFF
d_call: -; v_call: TRBV2; clone_size: many; cdr3_aa: CASSLDRFHEQYF
d_call: -; v_call: TRBV20-1; clone_size: many; cdr3_aa: CSALWVGAYNEQFF
d_call: TRBD2; v_call: TRBV12-3/TRBV12-4; clone_size: many; cdr3_aa: CASSGTSGGMLYNEQFF
d_call: -; v_call: TRBV9; clone_size: many; cdr3_aa: CASSVGEEQYF
d_call: -; v_call: TRBV6-2/TRBV6-3; clone_size: -; cdr3_aa: CASSYILRASIKLSGANVLTF
d_call: -; v_call: TRBV27; clone_size: many; cdr3_aa: CASIIPREQYF
d_call: -; v_call: TRBV24-1; clone_size: -; cdr3_aa: CATGGGLDYGYTF
d_call: -; v_call: TRBV20-1; clone_size: many; cdr3_aa: CSVPTRGGEQYF
d_call: -; v_call: TRBV6-2/TRBV6-3; clone_size: many; cdr3_aa: CASSRRRINSPLHF
d_call: TRBD2; v_call: TRBV7-9; clone_size: many; cdr3_aa: CASSLGGLAGSGTHNEQFF
d_call: TRBD1; v_call: TRBV28; clone_size: -; cdr3_aa: CASSFGLRADRGTQYF
d_call: TRBD2; v_call: TRBV27; clone_size: many; cdr3_aa: CASSQKLAGGFEQYF
d_call: TRBD2; v_call: TRBV11-2; clone_size: many; cdr3_aa: CASSLGVWGGYNEQFF
d_call: TRBD2; v_call: TRBV7-2; clone_size: many; cdr3_aa: CASSLVGSGVSSYEQYF
d_call: TRBD1; v_call: TRBV5-1; clone_size: many; cdr3_aa: CASSETGGEQYF